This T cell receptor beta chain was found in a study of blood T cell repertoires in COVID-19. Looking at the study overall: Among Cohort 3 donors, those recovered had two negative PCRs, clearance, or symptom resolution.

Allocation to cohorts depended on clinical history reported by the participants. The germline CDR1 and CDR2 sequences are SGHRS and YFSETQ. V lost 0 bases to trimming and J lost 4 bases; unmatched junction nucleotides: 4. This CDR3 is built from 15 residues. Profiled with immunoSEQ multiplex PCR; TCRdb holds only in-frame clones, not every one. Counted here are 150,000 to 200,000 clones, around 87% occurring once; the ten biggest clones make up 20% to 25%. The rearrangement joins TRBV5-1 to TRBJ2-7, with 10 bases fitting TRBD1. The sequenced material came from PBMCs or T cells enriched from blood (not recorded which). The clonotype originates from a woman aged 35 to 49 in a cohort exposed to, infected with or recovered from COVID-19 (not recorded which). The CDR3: CASSLDGTGVYEQYF. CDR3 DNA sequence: TGCGCCAGCAGCTTGGATGGGACAGGGGTTTACGAGCAGTACTTC.